One and the same sample provided the 2 T cell receptor beta chains below, sequenced in a study of blood T cell repertoires in COVID-19. Produced via immunoSEQ multiplex PCR; TCRdb's table is partial and in-frame only. This sample carries fewer than 650,000 clones, approximately 91% of them seen once, and the ten largest clones take about 8.2%. Sequencing input: peripheral blood. The receptors were sampled from a woman between 50 and 59 years old with COVID-19, enrolled during active disease.

The chain employs TRBV9 and TRBJ2-3; possible D gene TRBD1, 5 bases. CDR1 is SGDLS and CDR2 is YYNGEE in the germline V gene. Trimming stripped 3 bases from V and 1 base from J, with 6 bases between. CDR3 length: 13 amino acids. CDR3 sequence reads: CASSEQGTDTQYF. The CDR3 bases are TGTGCCAGCAGCGAACAGGGCACAGATACGCAGTATTTT.

This chain links TRBV4-2 with TRBJ2-7; D may be TRBD2 (6 bases). CDR3 length: 16 residues. The V gene's germline CDR1 is LGHNA and CDR2 YNFKEQ. Trimming took off 0 bases at V and 5 bases at J, with 17 bases between the two ends. The CDR3 nucleotides read TGTGCCAGCAGCCAAGATACCGGGACTCAAGGCAACGAGCAGTACTTC. This translates into CASSQDTGTQGNEQYF.